There are a few counts of the clone carrying this T cell receptor beta chain. Its target is unknown. This sample is drawn from a study of T cell responses to AZD1222 COVID-19 vaccine. The protocol was immunoSEQ multiplex PCR, while the TCRdb copy is restricted to in-frame clones and leaves out a portion. The table shows 150,000 or so clones, with around 85% occurring only once. Study conclusions and caveats: Regions 160-218 and 743-854 held dominance among vaccine-associated CD4 TCRs, which spanned spike. No repertoire was sampled before or during the peak T cell response, only after it. At study baseline, merely roughly 6 AZD1222 recipients were seropositive. Females outnumbered males among donors, who were mostly white British; clonal diversity was possibly underestimated.

Germline CDR1 reads MNHNS; CDR2 reads SASEGT. J gave up 4 bases and V 5 bases, and 9 bases lay outside the gene matches. This CDR3 comprises 15 residues. V is TRBV6-1 and J is TRBJ2-5; TRBD1 matches at 8 bases. Sequenced here: peripheral blood, sampled on day 0 of MenACWY control vaccination. The sequence was collected from an adult in good health. This chain's CDR3 is CASSSGGFPAETQYF. In DNA, the CDR3 is TGTGCCAGCAGTTCAGGGGGCTTTCCTGCAGAGACCCAGTACTTC.